Here is one T cell receptor (beta chain) with its context. Its antigen is unidentified. This sample is part of a study of blood T cells in healthy people across ages. Study-level results: Total diversity from one million sequenced T cells was likely underestimated. Long-lived donors carried more naive CD4+ cells and greater diversity than aged donors.

Through a sample-barcoded 5' primer and a J-beta primer mix, a second PCR was run for 7 to 11 cycles. In TCRdb, the 5' RACE reads were re-called with MiXCR into one record per CDR3 protein. The data contain about a million distinct CDR3 sequences, around 54% of them seen just once; the ten biggest clones take up about a fifth. Peripheral blood samples of 7.5 to 10 milliliters were drawn from each donor. PBMCs were isolated at a quantity of at least 6.5 million per sample. The germline V gene has CDR1 MGHRA and CDR2 YSYEKL. J gave up 3 bases and V 2 bases, and 8 bases lay outside the gene matches. This CDR3 contains 17 residues.

Sequencing was done on a sample of blood. The receptor's source is a woman aged 60 to 75 in good health. The genes are TRBV4-1 and TRBJ2-1; TRBD2 matches 9 bases. The CDR3 nucleotides read TGCGCCAGCAGCCAAATAAGAAGGCGGGAGGGCTACAATGAGCAGTTCTTC. Amino acid sequence: CASSQIRRREGYNEQFF.